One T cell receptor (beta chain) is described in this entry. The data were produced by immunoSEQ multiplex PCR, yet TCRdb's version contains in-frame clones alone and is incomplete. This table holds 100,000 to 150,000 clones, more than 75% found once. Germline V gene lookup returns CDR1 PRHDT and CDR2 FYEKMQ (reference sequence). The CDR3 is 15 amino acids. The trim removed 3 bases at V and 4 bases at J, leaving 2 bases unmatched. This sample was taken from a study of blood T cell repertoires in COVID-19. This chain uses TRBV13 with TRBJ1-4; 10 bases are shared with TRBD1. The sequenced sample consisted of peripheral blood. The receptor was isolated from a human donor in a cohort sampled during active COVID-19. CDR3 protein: CASSFRDRGNEKLFF. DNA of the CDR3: TGTGCCAGCAGCTTTAGGGACAGGGGTAATGAAAAACTGTTTTTT. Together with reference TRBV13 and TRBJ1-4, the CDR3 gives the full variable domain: AAGVIQSPRHLIKEKRETATLKCYPIPRHDTVYWYQQGPGQDPQFLISFYEKMQSDKGSIPDRFSAQQFSDYHSELNMSSLELGDSALYFCASSFRDRGNEKLFFGSGTQLSVL.